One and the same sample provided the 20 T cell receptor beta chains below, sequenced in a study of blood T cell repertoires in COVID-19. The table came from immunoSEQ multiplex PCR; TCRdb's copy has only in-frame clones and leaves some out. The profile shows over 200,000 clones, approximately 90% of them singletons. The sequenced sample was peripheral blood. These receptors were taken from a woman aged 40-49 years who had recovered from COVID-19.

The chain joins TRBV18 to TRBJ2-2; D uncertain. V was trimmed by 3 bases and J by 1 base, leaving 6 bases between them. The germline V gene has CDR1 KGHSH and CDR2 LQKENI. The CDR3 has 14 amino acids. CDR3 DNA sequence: TGTGCCAGCTCACCGGCAGGGAACACCGGGGAGCTGTTTTTT. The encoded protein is CASSPAGNTGELFF.

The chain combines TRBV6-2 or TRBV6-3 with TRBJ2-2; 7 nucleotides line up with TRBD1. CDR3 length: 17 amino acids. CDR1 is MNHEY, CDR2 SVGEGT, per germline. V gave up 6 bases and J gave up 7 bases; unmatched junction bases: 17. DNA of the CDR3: TGTGCCAGCAGCCCTCTAGGGCGAAAGAGACAGGGCGGGGAGCTGTTTTTT. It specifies CASSPLGRKRQGGELFF.

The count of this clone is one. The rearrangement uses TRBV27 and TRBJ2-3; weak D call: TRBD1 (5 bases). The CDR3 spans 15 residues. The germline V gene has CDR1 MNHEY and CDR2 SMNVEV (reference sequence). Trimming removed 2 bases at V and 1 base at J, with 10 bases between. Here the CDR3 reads CASSLAAGRTDTQYF. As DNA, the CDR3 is TGTGCCAGCAGTTTAGCGGCAGGGCGCACAGATACGCAGTATTTT.

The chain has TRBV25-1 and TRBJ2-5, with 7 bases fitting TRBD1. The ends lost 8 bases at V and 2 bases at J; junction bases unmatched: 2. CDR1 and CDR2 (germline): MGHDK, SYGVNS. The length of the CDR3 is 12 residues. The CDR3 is CASARGQETQYF. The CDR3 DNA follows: TGTGCCAGCGCCAGGGGGCAAGAGACCCAGTACTTC.

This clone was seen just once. The DNA for the CDR3 is TGCAGCGTTGTGCTTCGGACGACAGGTGAAGCTTTCTTT. It codes for CSVVLRTTGEAFF. This rearrangement joins TRBV29-1 to TRBJ1-1; D perhaps matches TRBD1 (6 bases). V was clipped by 4 bases and J by 7 bases, with 16 bases between them. The germline V gene encodes CDR1 SQVTM and CDR2 ANQGSEA. The CDR3 spans 13 residues.

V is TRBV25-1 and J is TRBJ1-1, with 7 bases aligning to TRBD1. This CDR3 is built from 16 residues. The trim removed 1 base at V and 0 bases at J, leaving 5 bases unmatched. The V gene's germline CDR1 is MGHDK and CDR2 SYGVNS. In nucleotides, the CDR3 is TGTGCCAGCAGTGAATGGGACAGCCTCATGAACACTGAAGCTTTCTTT. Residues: CASSEWDSLMNTEAFF.

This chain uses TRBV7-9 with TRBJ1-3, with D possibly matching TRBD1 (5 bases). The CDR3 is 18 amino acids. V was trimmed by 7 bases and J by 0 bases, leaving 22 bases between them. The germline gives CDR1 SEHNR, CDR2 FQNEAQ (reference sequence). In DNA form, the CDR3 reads TGTGCCAGCACCACCAGAGCGGGAAGGGGCTTCTCTGGAAACACCATATATTTT. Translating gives CASTTRAGRGFSGNTIYF.

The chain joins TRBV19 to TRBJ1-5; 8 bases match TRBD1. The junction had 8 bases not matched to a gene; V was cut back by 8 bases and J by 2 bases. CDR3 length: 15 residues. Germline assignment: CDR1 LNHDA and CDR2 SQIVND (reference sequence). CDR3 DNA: TGTGCCAGTCGACAGGGGTGGGGGGGCAATCAGCCCCAGCATTTT. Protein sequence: CASRQGWGGNQPQHF.

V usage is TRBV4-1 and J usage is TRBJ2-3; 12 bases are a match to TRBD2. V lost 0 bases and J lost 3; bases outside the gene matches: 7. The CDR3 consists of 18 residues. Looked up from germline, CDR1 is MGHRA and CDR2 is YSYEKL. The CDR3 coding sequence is TGCGCCAGCAGCCAAGAGAGACTAGCGGGAGCTACGACAGATACGCAGTATTTT. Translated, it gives CASSQERLAGATTDTQYF.

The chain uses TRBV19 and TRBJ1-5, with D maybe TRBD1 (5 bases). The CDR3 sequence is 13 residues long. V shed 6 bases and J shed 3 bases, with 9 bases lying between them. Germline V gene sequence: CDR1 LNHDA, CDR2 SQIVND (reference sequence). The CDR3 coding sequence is TGTGCCAGTAGCTTGGGGCACAATCAGCCCCAGCATTTT. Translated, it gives CASSLGHNQPQHF.

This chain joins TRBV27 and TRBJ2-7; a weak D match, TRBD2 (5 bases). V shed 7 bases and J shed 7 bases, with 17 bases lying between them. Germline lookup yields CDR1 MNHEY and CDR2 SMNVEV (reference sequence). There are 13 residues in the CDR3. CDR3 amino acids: CASTRWMTGEQYF. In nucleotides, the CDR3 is TGTGCCAGCACCCGTTGGATGACGGGGGAGCAGTACTTC.

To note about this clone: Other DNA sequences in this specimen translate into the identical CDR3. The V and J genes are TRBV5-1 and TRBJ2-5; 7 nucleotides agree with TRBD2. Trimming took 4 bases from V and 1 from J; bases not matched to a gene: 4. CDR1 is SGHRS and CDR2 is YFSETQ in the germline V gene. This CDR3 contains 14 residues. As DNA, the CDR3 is TGCGCCAGCAGCCCTGGGGGGGTCCAAGAGACCCAGTACTTC. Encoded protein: CASSPGGVQETQYF.

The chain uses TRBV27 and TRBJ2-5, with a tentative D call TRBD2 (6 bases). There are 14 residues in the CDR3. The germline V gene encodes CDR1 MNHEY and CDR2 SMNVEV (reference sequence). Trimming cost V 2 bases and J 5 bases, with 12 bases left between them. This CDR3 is CASSLRAGRETQYF. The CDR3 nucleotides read TGTGCCAGCAGTTTAAGGGCGGGGCGTGAGACCCAGTACTTC.

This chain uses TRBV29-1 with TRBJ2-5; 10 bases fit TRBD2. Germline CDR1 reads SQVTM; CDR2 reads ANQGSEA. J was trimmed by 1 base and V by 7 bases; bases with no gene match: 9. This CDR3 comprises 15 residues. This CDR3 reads CSDKPAGGPQETQYF. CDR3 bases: TGCAGCGACAAACCAGCGGGGGGGCCCCAAGAGACCCAGTACTTC. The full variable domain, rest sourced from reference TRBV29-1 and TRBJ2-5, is SAVISQKPSRDICQRGTSLTIQCQVDSQVTMMFWYRQQPGQSLTLIATANQGSEATYESGFVIDKFPISRPNLTFSTLTVSNMSPEDSSIYLCSDKPAGGPQETQYFGPGTRLLVL.

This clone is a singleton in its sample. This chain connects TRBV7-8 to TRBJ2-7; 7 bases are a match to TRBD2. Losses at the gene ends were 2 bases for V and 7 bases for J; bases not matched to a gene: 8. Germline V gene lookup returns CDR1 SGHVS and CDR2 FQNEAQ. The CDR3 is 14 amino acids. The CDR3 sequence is CASSLRPTSREQYV. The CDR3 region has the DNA TGTGCCAGCAGCTTACGCCCGACTAGCCGAGAGCAGTACGTC.

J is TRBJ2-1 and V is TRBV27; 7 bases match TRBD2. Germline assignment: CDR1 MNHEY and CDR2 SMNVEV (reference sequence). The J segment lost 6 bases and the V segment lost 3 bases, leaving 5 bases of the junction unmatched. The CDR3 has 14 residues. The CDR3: CASSFRASGNEQFF. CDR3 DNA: TGTGCCAGCAGTTTTCGGGCTAGCGGCAATGAGCAGTTCTTC.

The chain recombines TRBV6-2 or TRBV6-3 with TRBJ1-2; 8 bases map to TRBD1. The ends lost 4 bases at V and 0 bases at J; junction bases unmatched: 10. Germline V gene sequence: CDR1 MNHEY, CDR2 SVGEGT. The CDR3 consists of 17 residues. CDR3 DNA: TGTGCCAGCAGTTTCAGGGGACAGGCTCCCGCTAACTATGGCTACACCTTC. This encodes CASSFRGQAPANYGYTF.

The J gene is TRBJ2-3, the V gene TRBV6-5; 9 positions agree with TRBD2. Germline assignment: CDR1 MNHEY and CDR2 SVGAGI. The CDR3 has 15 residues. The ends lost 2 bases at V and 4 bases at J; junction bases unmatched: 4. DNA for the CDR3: TGTGCCAGCAGTTACAAGGCGGGAGGGCCAGATACGCAGTATTTT. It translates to CASSYKAGGPDTQYF.

DNA of the CDR3: TGTGCCAGCAGCTTAGTGGGCCAGGGGGAGTACGAGCAGTACTTC. Protein: CASSLVGQGEYEQYF. The rearrangement joins TRBV7-2 to TRBJ2-7; 7 bases line up with TRBD1. Germline CDR1 SGHTA, CDR2 FQGNSA. The length of the CDR3 is 15 residues. Trimming removed 1 base from V and 4 bases from J; junction bases left unmatched: 7. The whole variable domain, remainder taken from reference TRBV7-2 and TRBJ2-7, is GAGVSQSPSNKVTEKGKDVELRCDPISGHTALYWYRQSLGQGLEFLIYFQGNSAPDKSGLPSDRFSAERTGGSVSTLTIQRTQQEDSAVYLCASSLVGQGEYEQYFGPGTRLTVT.

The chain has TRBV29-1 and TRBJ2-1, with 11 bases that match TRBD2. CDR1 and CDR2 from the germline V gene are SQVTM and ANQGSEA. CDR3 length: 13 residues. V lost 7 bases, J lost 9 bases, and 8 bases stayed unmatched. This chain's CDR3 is CSGKTSGMGEQFF. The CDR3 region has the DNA TGCAGCGGAAAGACTAGCGGGATGGGTGAGCAGTTCTTC.